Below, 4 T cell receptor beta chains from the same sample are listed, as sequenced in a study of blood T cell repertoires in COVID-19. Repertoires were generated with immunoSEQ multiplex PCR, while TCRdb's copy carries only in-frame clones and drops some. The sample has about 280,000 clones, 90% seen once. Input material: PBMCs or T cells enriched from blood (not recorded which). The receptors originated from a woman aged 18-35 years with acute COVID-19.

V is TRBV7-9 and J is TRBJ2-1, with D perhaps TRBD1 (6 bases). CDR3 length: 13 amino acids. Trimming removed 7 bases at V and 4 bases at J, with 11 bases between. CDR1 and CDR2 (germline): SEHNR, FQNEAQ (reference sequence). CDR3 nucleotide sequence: TGTGCCAGCACCCTAGGGGGTTACAATGAGCAGTTCTTC. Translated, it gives CASTLGGYNEQFF.

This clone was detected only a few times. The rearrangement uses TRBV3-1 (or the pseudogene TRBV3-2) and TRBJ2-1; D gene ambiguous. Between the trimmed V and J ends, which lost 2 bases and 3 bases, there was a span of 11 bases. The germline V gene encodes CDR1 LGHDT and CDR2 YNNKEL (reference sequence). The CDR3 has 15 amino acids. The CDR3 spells CASSQWATDYNEQFF. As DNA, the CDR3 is TGTGCCAGCAGCCAATGGGCCACGGACTACAATGAGCAGTTCTTC.

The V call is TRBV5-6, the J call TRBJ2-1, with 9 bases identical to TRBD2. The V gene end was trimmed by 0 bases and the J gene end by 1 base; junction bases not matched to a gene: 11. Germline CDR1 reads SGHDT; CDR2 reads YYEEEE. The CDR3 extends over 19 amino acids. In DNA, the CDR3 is TGTGCCAGCAGCTTGGTTCCAGCGGGAGGCCTGGGGTCCTACAATGAGCAGTTCTTC. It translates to CASSLVPAGGLGSYNEQFF.

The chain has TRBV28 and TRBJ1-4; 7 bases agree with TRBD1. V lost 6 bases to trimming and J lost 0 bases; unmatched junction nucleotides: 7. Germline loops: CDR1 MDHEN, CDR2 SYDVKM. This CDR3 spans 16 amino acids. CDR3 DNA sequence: TGTGCCAGCAGGAGAGGGGGCGCGGCAACTAATGAAAAACTGTTTTTT. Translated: CASRRGGAATNEKLFF.